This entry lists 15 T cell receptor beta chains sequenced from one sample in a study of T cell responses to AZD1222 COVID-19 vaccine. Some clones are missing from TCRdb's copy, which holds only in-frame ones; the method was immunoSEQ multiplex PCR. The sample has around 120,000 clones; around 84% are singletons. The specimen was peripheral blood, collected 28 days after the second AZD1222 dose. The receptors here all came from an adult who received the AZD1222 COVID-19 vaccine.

The CDR3 region has the DNA TGTGCCAGCAGCTTACAACCGATTACTGAGCAGTTCTTC. Its protein product is CASSLQPITEQFF. The rearrangement uses TRBV7-3 and TRBJ2-1, with D unclear. Germline assignment: CDR1 SGHTA and CDR2 FQGTGA. V was shortened by 2 bases and J by 9 bases, with 11 bases between the two germline ends. The CDR3 length is 13 residues.

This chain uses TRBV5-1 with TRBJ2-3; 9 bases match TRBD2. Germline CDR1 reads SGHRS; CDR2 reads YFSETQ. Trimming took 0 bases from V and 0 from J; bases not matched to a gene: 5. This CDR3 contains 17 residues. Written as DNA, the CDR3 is TGCGCCAGCAGCTTGGGACCCACTAGCGGGAGCACAGATACGCAGTATTTT. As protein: CASSLGPTSGSTDTQYF.

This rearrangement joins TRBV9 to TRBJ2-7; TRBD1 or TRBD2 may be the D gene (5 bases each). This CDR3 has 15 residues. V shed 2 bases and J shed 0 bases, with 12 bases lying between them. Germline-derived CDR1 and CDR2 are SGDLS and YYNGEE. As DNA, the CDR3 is TGTGCCAGCAGCGTTAGAGGGGAACTCTCCTACGAGCAGTACTTC. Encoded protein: CASSVRGELSYEQYF.

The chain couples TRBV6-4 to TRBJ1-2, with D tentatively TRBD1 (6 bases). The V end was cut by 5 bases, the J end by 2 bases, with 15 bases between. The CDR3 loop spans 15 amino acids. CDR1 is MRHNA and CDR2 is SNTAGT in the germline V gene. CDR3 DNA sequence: TGTGCCAGCAGTAGGTCAGCAGGGGCGAACTATGGCTACACCTTC. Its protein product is CASSRSAGANYGYTF.

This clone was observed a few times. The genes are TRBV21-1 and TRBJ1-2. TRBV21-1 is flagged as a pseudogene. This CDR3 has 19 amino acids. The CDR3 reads CASSPPTGRGAAERYGYTF. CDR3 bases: TGTGCCAGCTCCCCCCCGACAGGGAGGGGAGCGGCGGAGAGATATGGCTACACCTTC.

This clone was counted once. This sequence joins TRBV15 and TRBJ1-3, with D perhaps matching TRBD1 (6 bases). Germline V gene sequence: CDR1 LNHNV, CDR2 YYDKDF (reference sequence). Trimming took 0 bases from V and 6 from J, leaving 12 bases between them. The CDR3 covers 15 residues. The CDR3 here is CATSRDRGWENTIYF. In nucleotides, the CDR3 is TGTGCCACCAGCAGAGACAGGGGCTGGGAAAACACCATATATTTT. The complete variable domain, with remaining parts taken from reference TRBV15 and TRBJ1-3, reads DAMVIQNPRYQVTQFGKPVTLSCSQTLNHNVMYWYQQKSSQAPKLLFHYYDKDFNNEADTPDNFQSRRPNTSFCFLDIRSPGLGDTAMYLCATSRDRGWENTIYFGEGSWLTVV.

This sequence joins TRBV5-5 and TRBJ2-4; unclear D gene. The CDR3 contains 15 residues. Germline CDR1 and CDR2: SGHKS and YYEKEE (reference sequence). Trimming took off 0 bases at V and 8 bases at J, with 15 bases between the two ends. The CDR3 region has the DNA TGTGCCAGCAGCTTGGGCCGGCCCGAGGTGGACATTCAGTACTTC. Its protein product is CASSLGRPEVDIQYF.

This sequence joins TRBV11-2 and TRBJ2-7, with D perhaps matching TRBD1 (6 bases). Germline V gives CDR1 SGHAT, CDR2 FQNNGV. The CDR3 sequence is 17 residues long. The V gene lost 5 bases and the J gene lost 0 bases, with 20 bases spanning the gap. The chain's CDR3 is CASSQRPGTLNSYEQYF. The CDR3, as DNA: TGTGCCAGCAGCCAGCGGCCCGGGACACTAAACTCCTACGAGCAGTACTTC.

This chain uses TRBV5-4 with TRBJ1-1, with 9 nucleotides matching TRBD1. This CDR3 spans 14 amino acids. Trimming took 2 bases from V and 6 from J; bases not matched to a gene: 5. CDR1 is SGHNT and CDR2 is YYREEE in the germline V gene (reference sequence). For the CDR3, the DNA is TGTGCCAGCAGCTTTCAGGACAGGGGCCCTGAAGCTTTCTTT. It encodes CASSFQDRGPEAFF.

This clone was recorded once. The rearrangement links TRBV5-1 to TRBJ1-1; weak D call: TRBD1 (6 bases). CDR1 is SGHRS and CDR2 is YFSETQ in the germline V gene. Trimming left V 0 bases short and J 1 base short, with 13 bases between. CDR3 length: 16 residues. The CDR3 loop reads CASSLVGRGGNTEAFF. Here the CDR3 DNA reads TGCGCCAGCAGCTTGGTGGGTCGAGGGGGGAACACTGAAGCTTTCTTT.

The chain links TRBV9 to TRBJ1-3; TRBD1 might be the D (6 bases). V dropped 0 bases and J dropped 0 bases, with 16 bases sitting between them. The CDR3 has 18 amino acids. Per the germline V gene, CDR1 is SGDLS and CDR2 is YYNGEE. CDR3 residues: CASSVAWGGLGSGNTIYF. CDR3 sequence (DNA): TGTGCCAGCAGCGTAGCGTGGGGGGGGCTGGGCTCTGGAAACACCATATATTTT.

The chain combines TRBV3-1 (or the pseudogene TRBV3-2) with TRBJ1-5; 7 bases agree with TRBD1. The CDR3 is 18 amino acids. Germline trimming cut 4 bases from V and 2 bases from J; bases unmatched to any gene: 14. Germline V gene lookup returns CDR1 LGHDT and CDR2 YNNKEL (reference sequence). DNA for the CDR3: TGTGCCAGCAGCCCCAGCCCTGGACAGGTGGCAGGCAATCAGCCCCAGCATTTT. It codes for CASSPSPGQVAGNQPQHF.

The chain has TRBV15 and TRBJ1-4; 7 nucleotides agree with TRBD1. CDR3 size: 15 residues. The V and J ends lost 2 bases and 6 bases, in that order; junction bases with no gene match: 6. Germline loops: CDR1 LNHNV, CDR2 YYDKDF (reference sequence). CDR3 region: CATSRSGTGDEKLFF. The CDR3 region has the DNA TGTGCCACCAGCAGATCCGGAACAGGGGATGAAAAACTGTTTTTT.

CDR3 DNA: TGTGCCAGCAGTTATCCGATTGATAAACGGGACAGCTTCCGGGAGACCCAGTACTTC. Its protein product is CASSYPIDKRDSFRETQYF. The gene calls are TRBV6-2 or TRBV6-3 and TRBJ2-5, with 7 nucleotides matching TRBD1. V shed 3 bases, J shed 5 bases, and the junction held 21 bases outside the gene matches. The CDR3 has 19 residues. Germline V gene sequence: CDR1 MNHEY, CDR2 SVGEGT.

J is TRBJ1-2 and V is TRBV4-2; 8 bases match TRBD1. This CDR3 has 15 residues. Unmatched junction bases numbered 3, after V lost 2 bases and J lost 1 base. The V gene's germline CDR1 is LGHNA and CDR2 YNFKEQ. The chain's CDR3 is CASSQPDRVNYGYTF. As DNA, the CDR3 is TGTGCCAGCAGCCAACCGGACAGGGTTAACTATGGCTACACCTTC.